The T cell receptor (beta chain) under discussion was sequenced for a study of blood T cell repertoires in COVID-19. Study-level information: Italy, Spain and the United States were the sources of the convalescent and acute COVID-19 samples.

Trimming took off 0 bases at V and 2 bases at J, with 14 bases between the two ends. CDR3 length equals 15 residues. Looked up from germline, CDR1 is GTSNPN and CDR2 is SVGIG (reference sequence). As processed by the authors: Reference gene primer amplification gave nucleated cell count estimates. The table came from immunoSEQ multiplex PCR; TCRdb's copy has only in-frame clones and leaves some out. V, J and clone size are taken as reported in that table, and D and trimming were inferred from the DNA itself. The table includes around 270,000 clones, approximately 89% detected once. The clonotype originates from a man aged 35-49 years who had recovered from COVID-19. Sequenced material: peripheral blood. The V call is TRBV30, the J call TRBJ2-7; D is perhaps TRBD2 (6 bases). CDR3 nucleotides: TGTGCCTGGAGTGTAGGAAGCGGGCGAACCTACGAGCAGTACTTC. Amino acid sequence: CAWSVGSGRTYEQYF.